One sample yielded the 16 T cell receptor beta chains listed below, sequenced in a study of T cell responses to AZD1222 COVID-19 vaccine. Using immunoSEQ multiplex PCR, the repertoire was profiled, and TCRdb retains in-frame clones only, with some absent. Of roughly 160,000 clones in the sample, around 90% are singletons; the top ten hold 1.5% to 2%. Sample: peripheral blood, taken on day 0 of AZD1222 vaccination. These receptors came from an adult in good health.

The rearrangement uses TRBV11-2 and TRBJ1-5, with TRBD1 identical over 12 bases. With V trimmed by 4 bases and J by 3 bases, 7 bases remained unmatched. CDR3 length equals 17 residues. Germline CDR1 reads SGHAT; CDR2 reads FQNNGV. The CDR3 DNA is TGTGCCAGCAGCTGGGGACAGGGGGCACGGAACAATCAGCCCCAGCATTTT. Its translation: CASSWGQGARNNQPQHF.

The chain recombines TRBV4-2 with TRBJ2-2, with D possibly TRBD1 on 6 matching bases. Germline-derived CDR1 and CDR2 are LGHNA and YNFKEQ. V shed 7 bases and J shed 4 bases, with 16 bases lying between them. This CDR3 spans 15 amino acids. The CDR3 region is CASTSGHTATGELFF. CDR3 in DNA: TGTGCCAGCACCTCGGGACATACCGCCACCGGGGAGCTGTTTTTT.

The chain's CDR3 is CASSPVRGPNQPQHF. The CDR3 DNA reads TGTGCCAGTAGCCCCGTGAGGGGGCCCAATCAGCCCCAGCATTTT. V and J are TRBV19 and TRBJ1-5; the match to TRBD1 covers 7 bases. Losses at the gene ends were 6 bases for V and 3 bases for J; bases not matched to a gene: 8. The germline gives CDR1 LNHDA, CDR2 SQIVND (reference sequence). The CDR3 runs 15 residues.

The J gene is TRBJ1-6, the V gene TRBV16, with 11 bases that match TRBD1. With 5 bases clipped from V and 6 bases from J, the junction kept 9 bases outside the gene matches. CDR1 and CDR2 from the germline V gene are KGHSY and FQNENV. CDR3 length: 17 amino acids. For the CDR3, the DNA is TGTGCCAGCAGCTCACAGCCTGGGACAGGGGGTAATTCACCCCTCCACTTT. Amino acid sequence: CASSSQPGTGGNSPLHF.

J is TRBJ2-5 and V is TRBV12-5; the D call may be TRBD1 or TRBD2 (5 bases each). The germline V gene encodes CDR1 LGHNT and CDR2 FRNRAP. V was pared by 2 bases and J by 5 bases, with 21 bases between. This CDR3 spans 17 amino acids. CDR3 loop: CASGLKRPAGLEETQYF. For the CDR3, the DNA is TGTGCTAGTGGTTTGAAGCGGCCGGCAGGGCTGGAGGAGACCCAGTACTTC.

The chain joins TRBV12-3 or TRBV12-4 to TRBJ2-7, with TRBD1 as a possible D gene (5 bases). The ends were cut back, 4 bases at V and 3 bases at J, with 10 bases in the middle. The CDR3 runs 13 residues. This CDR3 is CASSWAGNYEQYF. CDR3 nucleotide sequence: TGTGCCAGCAGTTGGGCAGGGAACTACGAGCAGTACTTC.

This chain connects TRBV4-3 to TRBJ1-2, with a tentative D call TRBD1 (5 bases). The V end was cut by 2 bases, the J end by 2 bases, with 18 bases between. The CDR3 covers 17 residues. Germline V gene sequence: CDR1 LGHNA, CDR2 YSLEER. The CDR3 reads CASSQTVGQGRNYGYTF. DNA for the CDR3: TGCGCCAGCAGCCAAACCGTCGGGCAGGGTAGGAACTATGGCTACACCTTC.

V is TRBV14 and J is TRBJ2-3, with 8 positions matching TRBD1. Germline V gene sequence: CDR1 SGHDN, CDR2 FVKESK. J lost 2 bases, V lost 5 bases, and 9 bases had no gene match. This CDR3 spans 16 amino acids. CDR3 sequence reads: CASSLDRALNTDTQYF. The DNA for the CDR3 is TGTGCCAGCAGCTTGGACAGGGCCCTGAACACAGATACGCAGTATTTT.

CDR3 nucleotides: TGTGCCAGCAGCCAAGAAGGGATCTATAGCAGCGATACGCAGTATTTT. It yields the protein CASSQEGIYSSDTQYF. The genes are TRBV3-1 (or the pseudogene TRBV3-2) and TRBJ2-3; no reliable D call. With 0 bases removed from V and 6 bases from J, the gap between germline ends came to 16 bases. The CDR3 runs to 16 residues. In germline, CDR1 is LGHDT, CDR2 YNNKEL (reference sequence).

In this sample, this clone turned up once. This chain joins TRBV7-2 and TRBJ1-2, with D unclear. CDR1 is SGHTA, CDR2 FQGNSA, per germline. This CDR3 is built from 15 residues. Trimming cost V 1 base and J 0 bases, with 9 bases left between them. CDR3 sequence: CASSLGDGSNYGYTF. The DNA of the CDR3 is TGTGCCAGCAGCTTAGGCGACGGCTCTAACTATGGCTACACCTTC.

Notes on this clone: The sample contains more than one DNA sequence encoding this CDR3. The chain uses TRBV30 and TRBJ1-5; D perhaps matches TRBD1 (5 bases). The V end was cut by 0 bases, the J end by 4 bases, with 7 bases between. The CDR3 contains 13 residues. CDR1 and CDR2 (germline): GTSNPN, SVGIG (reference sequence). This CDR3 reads CAWSVRGNQPQHF. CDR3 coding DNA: TGTGCCTGGAGTGTAAGGGGAAATCAGCCCCAGCATTTT.

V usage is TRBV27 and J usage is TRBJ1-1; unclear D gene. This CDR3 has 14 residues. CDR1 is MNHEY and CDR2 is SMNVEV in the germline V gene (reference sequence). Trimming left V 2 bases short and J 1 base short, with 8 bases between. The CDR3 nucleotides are TGTGCCAGCAGTTTAGTTTGGGAGAACACTGAAGCTTTCTTT. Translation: CASSLVWENTEAFF.

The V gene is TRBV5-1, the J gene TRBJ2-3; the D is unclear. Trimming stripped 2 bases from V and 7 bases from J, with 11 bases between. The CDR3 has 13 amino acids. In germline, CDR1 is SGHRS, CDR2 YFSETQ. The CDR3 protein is CASSLGKGNTQYF. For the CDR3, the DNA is TGCGCCAGCAGCTTAGGAAAAGGTAATACGCAGTATTTT. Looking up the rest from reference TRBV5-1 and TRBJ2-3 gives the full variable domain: KAGVTQTPRYLIKTRGQQVTLSCSPISGHRSVSWYQQTPGQGLQFLFEYFSETQRNKGNFPGRFSGRQFSNSRSEMNVSTLELGDSALYLCASSLGKGNTQYFGPGTRLTVL.

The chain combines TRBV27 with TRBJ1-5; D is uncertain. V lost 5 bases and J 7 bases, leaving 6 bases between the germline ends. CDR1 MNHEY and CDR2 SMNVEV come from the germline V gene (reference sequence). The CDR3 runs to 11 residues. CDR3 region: CASSPLQPQHF. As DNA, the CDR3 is TGTGCCAGCAGTCCTTTACAGCCCCAGCATTTT.

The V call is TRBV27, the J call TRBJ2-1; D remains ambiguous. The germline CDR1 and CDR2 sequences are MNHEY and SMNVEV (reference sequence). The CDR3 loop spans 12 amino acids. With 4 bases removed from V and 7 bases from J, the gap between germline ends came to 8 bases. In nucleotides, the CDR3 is TGTGCCAGCAGTTCCGGGTGGAATGAGCAGTTCTTC. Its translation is CASSSGWNEQFF.

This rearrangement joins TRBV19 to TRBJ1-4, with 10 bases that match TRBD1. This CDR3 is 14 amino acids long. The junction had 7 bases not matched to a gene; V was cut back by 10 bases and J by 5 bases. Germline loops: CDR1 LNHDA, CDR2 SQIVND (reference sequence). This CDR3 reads CATQDRGKNEKLFF. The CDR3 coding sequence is TGTGCCACCCAGGACAGGGGGAAGAATGAAAAACTGTTTTTT.